These 8 T cell receptor beta chains came from one sample sequenced in a study of blood T cell repertoires in COVID-19. Only in-frame clones appear in the TCRdb table, and some are missing; sequencing was by immunoSEQ multiplex PCR. In the table there are around 100,000 clones, around four fifths of which are singletons. Sequencing input: peripheral blood. These receptors were obtained from a man aged 50 to 60 with active or convalescent COVID-19.

With regard to this clone: Its ends do not fully match the called genes, so a read error is possible. J is TRBJ1-1 and V is TRBV6-5, with D unresolved. Germline CDR1 is MNHEY and CDR2 is SVGAGI. The CDR3 loop spans 13 amino acids. The CDR3 reads CASSYSIDLQEEF. In nucleotides, the CDR3 is TGTGCCAGCAGTTACTCGATCGACCTTCAAGAGGAATTT.

The genes are TRBV9 and TRBJ2-7; no clear D gene. Trimming shortened V by 1 base and J by 1 base, and 12 bases separated the two germline ends. The CDR3 runs to 15 residues. Germline CDR1 and CDR2: SGDLS and YYNGEE. CDR3 residues: CASSVSQLSSYEQYF. In DNA form, the CDR3 reads TGTGCCAGCAGCGTATCACAGTTATCTTCCTACGAGCAGTACTTC. Full variable domain (missing parts from reference TRBV9 and TRBJ2-7): DSGVTQTPKHLITATGQRVTLRCSPRSGDLSVYWYQQSLDQGLQFLIQYYNGEERAKGNILERFSAQQFPDLHSELNLSSLELGDSALYFCASSVSQLSSYEQYFGPGTRLTVT.

V gene TRBV6-5 combines with J gene TRBJ1-1; D is ambiguous. The CDR3 extends over 12 amino acids. V was pared by 10 bases and J by 6 bases, with 15 bases between. Germline V lookup: CDR1 MNHEY, CDR2 SVGAGI. CDR3 in amino acids: CATRADDAEAFF. In DNA, the CDR3 is TGTGCCACCCGAGCGGACGACGCTGAAGCTTTCTTT.

This clone has just one count. The J gene is TRBJ2-7, the V gene TRBV2; tentative D call: TRBD1 (6 bases). V was cut by 0 bases and J by 0 bases, with 9 bases left in between. The CDR3 consists of 15 residues. Germline assignment: CDR1 SNHLY and CDR2 FYNNEI. CDR3 DNA sequence: TGTGCCAGCAGTGAAGCTGGACAGAACTCCTACGAGCAGTACTTC. Protein product: CASSEAGQNSYEQYF.

This clone turned up a few times. The chain uses TRBV15 and TRBJ1-6; TRBD1 is a possible D gene (6 bases). V was pared by 1 base and J by 0 bases, with 13 bases between. The CDR3 loop spans 18 amino acids. From germline, CDR1 is LNHNV and CDR2 YYDKDF (reference sequence). The CDR3 sequence: CATSRVGGLSSYNSPLHF. The CDR3 bases are TGTGCCACCAGCAGAGTCGGGGGGCTAAGCTCCTATAATTCACCCCTCCACTTT.

V is TRBV28 and J is TRBJ1-5; D possibly corresponds to TRBD1 (5 bases). Trimming removed 10 bases from V and 7 bases from J, with 14 bases in between. Germline values: CDR1 MDHEN, CDR2 SYDVKM. The CDR3 contains 12 residues. The CDR3 reads CATRREGQPQHF. The CDR3 bases are TGTGCCACCCGCAGGGAGGGACAGCCCCAGCATTTT. Combining the CDR3 with reference TRBV28 and TRBJ1-5 gives the whole variable domain DVKVTQSSRYLVKRTGEKVFLECVQDMDHENMFWYRQDPGLGLRLIYFSYDVKMKEKGDIPEGYSVSREKKERFSLILESASTNQTSMYLCATRREGQPQHFGDGTRLSIL.

This chain connects TRBV3-1 (or the pseudogene TRBV3-2) to TRBJ2-5; D is unclear. CDR1 and CDR2 (germline): LGHDT, YNNKEL (reference sequence). V was pared by 4 bases and J by 3 bases, with 6 bases between. The CDR3 length is 12 residues. CDR3 nucleotides: TGTGCCAGCAGCCGCGCGGAAGAGACCCAGTACTTC. It codes for CASSRAEETQYF.

The V and J genes are TRBV15 and TRBJ1-2, with D uncertain. In germline, CDR1 is LNHNV, CDR2 YYDKDF (reference sequence). The length of the CDR3 is 15 residues. Trimming removed 0 bases at V and 0 bases at J, with 8 bases between. The CDR3 sequence: CATSRDGGSNYGYTF. As DNA, the CDR3 is TGTGCCACCAGCAGAGATGGCGGCTCTAACTATGGCTACACCTTC.